These T cell receptor beta chains were read from a single sample in a study of follicular helper T cells after annual influenza vaccination. Sequenced by immunoSEQ multiplex PCR; TCRdb stores in-frame clones only, minus some. The sample shows 5,000 to 7,000 clones, 80% to 85% of them seen only once. The sample was CXCR5- memory CD4+ T cells sorted from blood, taken on the day of influenza vaccination. These receptors all come from an adult who received the influenza vaccine. Each CDR3 is given with its conserved first and last residue. The order of the fields is V gene, D gene, clone size, J gene, CDR3 protein, CDR3 DNA. A D gene is named only where the DNA matches it firmly. The size entry is marked missing in some rows and otherwise reads once, few, many or a size class.

TRBV4-1,.,.,TRBJ2-5,CASSQVTSGWETQYF,TGCGCCAGCAGCCAAGTTACAAGCGGTTGGGAGACCCAGTACTTC
TRBV4-1,.,few,TRBJ1-5,CASSQDIPYPQHF,TGCGCCAGCAGCCAAGATATTCCTTACCCCCAGCATTTT
TRBV4-2,TRBD1,.,TRBJ2-7,CASSQGQGTYEQYF,TGTGCCAGCAGCCAGGGACAGGGTACCTACGAGCAGTACTTC
TRBV28,.,.,TRBJ1-3,CASSFPGSGNTIYF,TGTGCCAGCAGTTTCCCAGGGTCCGGAAACACCATATATTTT
TRBV15,.,.,TRBJ2-3,CATSRWSLGPDTQYF,TGTGCCACCAGCAGATGGTCACTGGGGCCAGATACGCAGTATTTT
TRBV6-5,.,.,TRBJ2-3,CASSYRGGGTQYF,TGTGCCAGCAGTTACAGGGGGGGTGGTACGCAGTATTTT
TRBV6-5,TRBD1,.,TRBJ1-1,CASSYYPGTVEAFF,TGTGCCAGCAGTTACTATCCCGGGACAGTAGAAGCTTTCTTT
TRBV18,TRBD1,.,TRBJ2-2,CASSPTDRAAVTTGELFF,TGTGCCAGCTCACCTACGGACAGGGCGGCGGTCACAACCGGGGAGCTGTTTTTT
TRBV6-1,.,few,TRBJ1-2,CASSAGDGYGYTF,TGTGCCAGCAGTGCAGGGGATGGGTATGGCTACACCTTC
TRBV9,.,once,TRBJ2-1,CASSPMGGGTSSYNEQFF,TGTGCCAGCAGCCCGATGGGAGGGGGGACGAGCTCCTACAATGAGCAGTTCTTC
TRBV5-5,.,.,TRBJ2-3,CASSLWGTDTQYF,TGTGCCAGCAGCTTATGGGGAACCGATACGCAGTATTTT
TRBV5-1,TRBD2,.,TRBJ2-7,CASSALAGDSGEQYF,TGCGCCAGCAGCGCACTAGCGGGAGATTCTGGCGAGCAGTACTTC
TRBV18,.,.,TRBJ1-1,CASSPLQGKGSGTEAFF,TGTGCCAGCTCACCCCTACAAGGGAAGGGATCGGGCACTGAAGCTTTCTTT
TRBV9,TRBD1,.,TRBJ1-1,CASSLEDRRTEAFF,TGTGCCAGCAGCCTAGAGGACAGGCGCACTGAAGCTTTCTTT
TRBV2,.,.,TRBJ2-1,CASSDELNEQFF,TGTGCCAGCAGTGACGAGCTTAATGAGCAGTTCTTC